This paragraph covers one TCR beta chain sequence. Here immunoSEQ multiplex PCR was the method, and the copy in TCRdb shows in-frame clones only, minus some. The sample has over 650,000 clones; roughly 86% are singletons. J lost 5 bases, V lost 3 bases, and 15 bases had no gene match. Per the germline V gene, CDR1 is LNHDA and CDR2 is SQIVND (reference sequence). The CDR3 runs 18 residues. The sample is drawn from a study of shared T cell receptors in the human thymus. These records were also assigned to another study, of human thymus T cells. Turning to that study: The thymus was resected at corrective cardiac surgery. In thymic and blood repertoires alike, V and J usage looked biased.

Sequencing used thymocytes. The receptor was isolated from a boy under two years old with a congenital heart defect. This chain links TRBV19 with TRBJ2-5; 10 bases agree with TRBD2. CDR3 nucleotide sequence: TGTGCCAGTAGTATCAGGTTTCTAGCGGGAGAAAATGGGGAGACCCAGTACTTC. It codes for CASSIRFLAGENGETQYF.